This T cell receptor beta chain came from a study of blood T cell repertoires in COVID-19. Looking at the study overall: COVID-19 samples collected from the United States, Italy and Spain covered acute and convalescent phases. Sources were T cells, B-cell-depleted T cells, or PBMCs; the material itself was cDNA or gDNA.

This CDR3 comprises 14 residues. After removal of 3 bases from V and 4 bases from J, the junction contained 5 bases not matched to a gene. The germline gives CDR1 SGHRS, CDR2 YFSETQ. Per the original methods: Amplification with reference gene primers provided the estimates of nucleated cell counts. TCRdb's copy holds only in-frame clones and misses some; the assay was immunoSEQ multiplex PCR. V and J calls and clone size are copied from that table; D and trimming were computed from the DNA. Among roughly 250,000 clones, approximately 80% were seen once, and the ten largest hold 7.4%. The chain is built from TRBV5-1 and TRBJ1-1; 8 bases are a match to TRBD1. The sequenced material came from peripheral blood. This sequence originates from a woman in her fifties or sixties with acute or convalescent COVID-19. The CDR3 DNA reads as TGCGCCAGCAGCTCGTTCACAGGGGGCACTGAAGCTTTCTTT. It translates to CASSSFTGGTEAFF.